This TCR beta chain comes out of a study of blood T cells in healthy people across ages. Alongside a J-beta primer mix, a sample-barcoded 5' primer served in a second PCR lasting roughly 6 to 12 cycles. In TCRdb, the 5' RACE reads were re-called with MiXCR into one record per CDR3 protein. The sample shows 1.5 million to 2 million distinct CDR3 sequences, around 42% of them seen only once. CDR1 SGHRS and CDR2 YFSETQ come from the germline V gene. The CDR3 consists of 18 residues. Trimming removed 2 bases from V and 4 bases from J; junction bases left unmatched: 8. In its sample, this clonotype was seen many times.

This sequence originates from a human donor in good health. The sample taken for sequencing was blood. V usage is TRBV5-1 and J usage is TRBJ2-1; TRBD2 matches at 14 bases. This chain's CDR3 is CASSLTWTSGGTYNEQFF. In nucleotides, the CDR3 is TGCGCCAGCAGCTTAACCTGGACTAGCGGGGGGACGTACAATGAGCAGTTCTTC.